The TCR beta chain under discussion was sequenced for a study of T cell responses to AZD1222 COVID-19 vaccine. Study-wide points: Increased Spike-specific TCR breadth and depth were observed after two AZD1222 doses. Unmutated regions of variants are reportedly targeted by nearly half of spike-specific TCRs. White British ancestry dominated among donors, who included more females, and clonal diversity was possibly underestimated.

TCRdb's copy holds only in-frame clones and misses some; the assay was immunoSEQ multiplex PCR. Among tens of thousands of clones listed, approximately 86% were seen once. Whether given at about 4 or about 12 weeks, second doses were pooled. Comment on this clone: No antigen is known for it.

This CDR3 has 14 residues. V was clipped by 4 bases and J by 4 bases, with 14 bases between them. Per germline, CDR1 LNHDA and CDR2 SQIVND (reference sequence). This TCR was sampled from an adult who received the AZD1222 COVID-19 vaccine. V is TRBV19 and J is TRBJ2-7; TRBD1 or TRBD2 may be the D gene (5 bases each). The source was peripheral blood, collected 28 days after the second AZD1222 dose. DNA for the CDR3: TGTGCCAGTAGTACTCTCGGGAAGGGGTACGAGCAGTACTTC. This sequence encodes CASSTLGKGYEQYF.